The rows below give T cell receptor beta chains drawn from one sample of a study of cytomegalovirus exposure and HLA in healthy donors. The data were produced by immunoSEQ multiplex PCR, yet TCRdb's version contains in-frame clones alone and is incomplete. The sample lists around 140,000 clones; approximately 77% were seen once. Sample: PBMCs. The receptors stem from a woman between 40 and 50 years old in good health and CMV-seronegative. CDR3s include the opening cysteine and the closing phenylalanine or tryptophan. The order of the fields is V gene, CDR3 length, CDR3 protein.

V: TRBV11-3; length: 13; CDR3: CASSPDRATEAFF
V: TRBV4-2; length: 16; CDR3: CASSRAAKTGYNEQFF
V: TRBV6-1; length: 13; CDR3: CASIRGGGYEQYF
V: TRBV28; length: 13; CDR3: CASSLVETGGYTF
V: TRBV4-2; length: 14; CDR3: CASSQDRGGQPQHF
V: TRBV7-9; length: 16; CDR3: CASSLAMGQATTGLFF
V: TRBV14; length: 15; CDR3: CASSQGEDSGYGYTF
V: TRBV9; length: 17; CDR3: CASSADSLSSYNSPLHF
V: TRBV4-3; length: 18; CDR3: CASSQEGWGHKNSYEQYF
V: TRBV27; length: 14; CDR3: CASSPYRGLGEQYF
V: TRBV2; length: 15; CDR3: CASNQRSSSNYGYTF
V: TRBV4-1; length: 15; CDR3: CASSQVGSGANVLTF
V: TRBV7-9; length: 13; CDR3: CASSRTGMTEAFF
V: TRBV6-5; length: 14; CDR3: CASTSTGGDTEAFF
V: TRBV2; length: 16; CDR3: CASSPGTGSVGQPQHF
V: TRBV7-8; length: 16; CDR3: CASSSPDRGHLYGYTF
V: TRBV4-1; length: 17; CDR3: CASSQERGRNLAYEQYF
V: TRBV30; length: 14; CDR3: CAWSGMDRERELFF
V: TRBV7-8; length: 14; CDR3: CASSLDRGGYEQYF
V: TRBV9; length: 17; CDR3: CASSADGADAFNEKLFF
V: TRBV6-5; length: 15; CDR3: CASSYSGTGVWEQYF
V: TRBV10-3; length: 13; CDR3: CAISEGQGQPQHF
V: TRBV5-1; length: 15; CDR3: CASSPGRETYNEQFF
V: TRBV19; length: 15; CDR3: CASRRQGANGNTIYF
V: TRBV9; length: 14; CDR3: CASSVGQGGNTIYF
V: TRBV29-1; length: 13; CDR3: CSVEPDPREGYTF